These T cell receptor beta chains were read from a single sample in a study of blood T cell repertoires in COVID-19. Sequenced by immunoSEQ multiplex PCR; TCRdb stores in-frame clones only, minus some. The repertoire consists of approximately 310,000 clones, with approximately 83% occurring once and the leading ten covering 2.2%. The sample consisted of PBMCs or T cells enriched from blood (not recorded which). These receptors all come from a man between 25 and 39 years old who had recovered from COVID-19. Both conserved end residues are part of each CDR3. A D gene is named only where the DNA matches it firmly. Expanded clones are given a class, and other clones once, few, many or no size at all.

abundance	d_gene	j_gene	v_gene	CDR3nt	CDR3aa
NA	TRBD1	TRBJ2-3	TRBV9	TGTGCCAGCAGCATCCGACAGGGGGCGCCTTCCGATACGCAGTATTTT	CASSIRQGAPSDTQYF
NA	TRBD1	TRBJ2-2	TRBV18	TGTGCCAGCTCACGACAGGGGGCTGGCACCGGGGAGCTGTTTTTT	CASSRQGAGTGELFF
once	NA	TRBJ2-1	TRBV29-1	TGCAGCGTTGATCCGTTTTACGAGGCGGGGGCCCTGCAGTTCTTC	CSVDPFYEAGALQFF
NA	NA	TRBJ1-1	TRBV5-4	TGTGCCAGCAGCCCGGACTCGAACACTGAAGCTTTCTTT	CASSPDSNTEAFF
NA	TRBD1	TRBJ2-3	TRBV6-5	TGCGCAACAGGGGGGCCAAGCACAGATACGCAGTATTTT	CATGGPSTDTQYF
NA	TRBD1	TRBJ1-1	TRBV10-3	TGTGCCATCCGCCGGGACAGGGTGCAGAACACTGAAGCTTTCTTT	CAIRRDRVQNTEAFF
once	NA	TRBJ2-5	TRBV5-1	TGCGCCAGCAGCACCATCCCGGGCAGGGGCGAAGAGACCCAGTACTTC	CASSTIPGRGEETQYF
NA	TRBD1	TRBJ1-1	TRBV2	TGTGCCAGCAGTGACACAGGGGGGGCGAACACTGAAGCTTTCTTT	CASSDTGGANTEAFF
NA	NA	TRBJ1-2	TRBV6-1	TGTGCCAGCAGTGAACAGGTCCTCTATGGCTACACCTTC	CASSEQVLYGYTF
NA	NA	TRBJ1-1	TRBV5-1	TGCGCCAGCAGCTTGGACAGGGTTACGGCGCAAGCTTTCTTT	CASSLDRVTAQAFF
NA	NA	TRBJ2-1	TRBV12-3/TRBV12-4	TGTGCCAGCTCGGGGGCCTACAATGAGCAGTTCTTC	CASSGAYNEQFF
NA	NA	TRBJ1-2	TRBV2	TGTGCCAGCATCCGGGGTGGCTACACCTTC	CASIRGGYTF
NA	NA	TRBJ1-1	TRBV12-5	TGTGCTAGTGGTATGGGTGCCCGCGGTACTGAAGCTTTCTTT	CASGMGARGTEAFF
NA	NA	TRBJ2-3	TRBV7-3	TGTGCCAGCAGCCCATCCAGATTCACAGATACGCAGTATTTT	CASSPSRFTDTQYF
few	NA	TRBJ2-7	TRBV9	TGTGCCAGCAGCGTAGCGGGACATATAACCTACGAGCAGTACTTC	CASSVAGHITYEQYF
few	NA	TRBJ2-7	TRBV7-8	TGTGCCAGCAGCCACTCAAGGGGGACCGGGTACGAGCAGTACTTC	CASSHSRGTGYEQYF
NA	NA	TRBJ2-3	TRBV7-3	TGTGCCAGCAGTTCCTCACGGTCAGATACGCAGTATTTT	CASSSSRSDTQYF
NA	NA	TRBJ2-7	TRBV4-3	TGCGCCAGCAGCCAAGATACGAGACAGTCAGTCTACGAGCAGTACTTC	CASSQDTRQSVYEQYF
NA	NA	TRBJ1-2	TRBV3-1/TRBV3-2	TGTGCCAGCAGCCAAGATTTGTCCATGTACTATGGCTACACCTTC	CASSQDLSMYYGYTF
few	NA	TRBJ1-1	TRBV5-1	TGCGCCAGCAGCCCCCGAGGAGGGGCTGAAGCTTTCTTT	CASSPRGGAEAFF
NA	NA	TRBJ1-1	TRBV4-3	TGCGCCAGCAGCCAACTTCCGGGACAATGGAACACTGAAGCTTTCTTT	CASSQLPGQWNTEAFF
NA	TRBD1	TRBJ1-2	TRBV6-5	TGTGCCAGCAGTCAGGGACAGGGATGGTATGGCTACACCTTC	CASSQGQGWYGYTF
once	TRBD2	TRBJ2-7	TRBV3-1/TRBV3-2	TGTGCCAGCAGCCAGTCCGGGACTACCTCGCGGGGGCAGTACTTC	CASSQSGTTSRGQYF
NA	NA	TRBJ2-5	TRBV7-7	TGTGCTAGCAGCTTAGATCCGGGGGAGACCCAGTACTTC	CASSLDPGETQYF
NA	NA	TRBJ2-7	TRBV30	TGTGCCTCTAGACAGGACTCCTACGAGCAGTACTTC	CASRQDSYEQYF
NA	NA	TRBJ2-5	TRBV28	TGTGCCAGCAGTTTTGCCCGCGGGGCTGAGACCCAGTACTTC	CASSFARGAETQYF
NA	TRBD1	TRBJ1-2	TRBV19	TGTGCCAGTAGTATAGGACAGGGACGGTATGGCTACACCTTC	CASSIGQGRYGYTF
NA	TRBD1	TRBJ2-3	TRBV11-3	TGTGCCAGCAGCTTAGAGTCAACAGGGGGAGATACGCAGTATTTT	CASSLESTGGDTQYF
NA	TRBD2	TRBJ2-1	TRBV6-5	TGTGCCAGCAGTTACGTGGCGGGGGGGCCGCGTAATGAGCAGTTCTTC	CASSYVAGGPRNEQFF
NA	NA	TRBJ2-2	TRBV28	TGTGCCAGCAGAAAGACACTTCTCGGGGAGCTGTTTTTT	CASRKTLLGELFF
NA	NA	TRBJ1-5	TRBV30	TGTGCCTGGAGTTCTCCGAATCAGCCCCAGCATTTT	CAWSSPNQPQHF